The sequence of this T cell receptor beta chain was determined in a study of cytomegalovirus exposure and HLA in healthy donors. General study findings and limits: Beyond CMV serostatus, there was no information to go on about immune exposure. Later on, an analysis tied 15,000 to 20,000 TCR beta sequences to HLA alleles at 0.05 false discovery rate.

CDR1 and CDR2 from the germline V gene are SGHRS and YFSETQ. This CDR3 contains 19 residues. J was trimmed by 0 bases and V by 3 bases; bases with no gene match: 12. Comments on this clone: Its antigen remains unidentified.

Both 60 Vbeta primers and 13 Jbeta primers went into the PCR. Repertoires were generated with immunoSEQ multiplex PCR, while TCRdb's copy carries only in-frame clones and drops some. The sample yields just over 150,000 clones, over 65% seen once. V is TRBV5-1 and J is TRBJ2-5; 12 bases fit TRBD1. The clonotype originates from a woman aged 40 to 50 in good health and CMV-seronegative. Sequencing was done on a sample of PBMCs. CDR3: CASSSPEGQGAWYQETQYF. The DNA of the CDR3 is TGCGCCAGCAGCTCCCCGGAGGGACAGGGGGCTTGGTACCAAGAGACCCAGTACTTC.